The source of this TCR beta chain is a study of blood T cell repertoires in COVID-19. Study-wide background: The study drew acute and convalescent COVID-19 samples from the United States, Italy and Spain.

V was clipped by 3 bases and J by 8 bases, with 16 bases between them. Germline V gives CDR1 LNHDA, CDR2 SQIVND (reference sequence). The CDR3 runs to 14 residues. This clone has a handful of counts. Per the original data handling: Reference gene primer amplification in the assay estimated nucleated cell counts. Produced via immunoSEQ multiplex PCR; TCRdb's table is partial and in-frame only. The V and J calls and clone size are taken from that table; D and trimming were inferred from the DNA. The data show under 150,000 clones, roughly 80% seen once. The chain uses TRBV19 and TRBJ1-2; D might be TRBD1 (5 bases). The sequence was obtained from a woman aged 35 to 49 with acute or convalescent COVID-19. The sample comprised peripheral blood. The CDR3 bases are TGTGCCAGTAGTATCGGAGAGACAAAGGGGGGCTACACCTTC. This sequence encodes CASSIGETKGGYTF.